This T cell receptor (beta chain) came from a study of control samples from healthy donors and cancer patients. CDR1 and CDR2 (germline): LNHDA, SQIVND (reference sequence). Trimming pared 7 bases from V and 3 bases from J, leaving 22 bases between. The CDR3 has 18 amino acids. Data came from immunoSEQ multiplex PCR; TCRdb stores just in-frame clones and leaves some out. The sample carries about 57,000 clones, around 94% recorded once. The sequencing input was blood. The TCR comes from a man between 25 and 39 years old in good health. V gene TRBV19 combines with J gene TRBJ1-6; D possibly corresponds to TRBD1 (5 bases). CDR3 region: CASTGGEPRQYYNSPLHF. The DNA for the CDR3 is TGTGCCAGTACCGGGGGAGAACCGCGGCAGTACTATAATTCACCCCTCCACTTT.